This record concerns one TCR beta chain sequence. The J segment lost 4 bases and the V segment lost 11 bases, leaving 4 bases of the junction unmatched. This CDR3 is built from 13 residues. Treatment here: around 19 received Ad26.COV2.S at low or high dose, single or two shots; about 5 received placebo; per-sample allocation not given. The study sampled participants on day 63 after the first vaccine or placebo injection. This entry belongs to a study of Ad26.COV2.S vaccination and SARS-CoV-2 variants. Data came from immunoSEQ multiplex PCR; TCRdb stores just in-frame clones and leaves some out. Among around 250,000 clones listed, around nine tenths were seen once.

The chain uses TRBV12-3 or TRBV12-4 and TRBJ2-1; 11 positions agree with TRBD2. This sequence was found in a person between 18 and 65 years old who received the Ad26.COV2.S COVID-19 vaccine or a placebo. Sequenced here: peripheral blood, sampled in a trial of Ad26.COV2.S vaccine versus placebo. CDR3 bases: TGTGCCGCGGGGACTAGCGGTTACAATGAGCAGTTCTTC. Translating gives CAAGTSGYNEQFF.